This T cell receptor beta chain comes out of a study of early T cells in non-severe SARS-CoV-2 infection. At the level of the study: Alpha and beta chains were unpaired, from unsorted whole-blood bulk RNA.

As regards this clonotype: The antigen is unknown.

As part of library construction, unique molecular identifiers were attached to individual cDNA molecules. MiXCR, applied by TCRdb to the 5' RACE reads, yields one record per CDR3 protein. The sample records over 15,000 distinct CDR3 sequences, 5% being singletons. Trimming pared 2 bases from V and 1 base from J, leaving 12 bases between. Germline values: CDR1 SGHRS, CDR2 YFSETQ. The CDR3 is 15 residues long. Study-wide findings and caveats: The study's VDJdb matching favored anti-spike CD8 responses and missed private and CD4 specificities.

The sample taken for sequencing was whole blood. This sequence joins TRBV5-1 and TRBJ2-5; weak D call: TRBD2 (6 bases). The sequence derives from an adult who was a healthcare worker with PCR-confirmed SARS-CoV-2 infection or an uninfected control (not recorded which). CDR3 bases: TGCGCCAGCAGCTTCCGGGGGAGAGGCCAAGAGACCCAGTACTTC. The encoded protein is CASSFRGRGQETQYF.